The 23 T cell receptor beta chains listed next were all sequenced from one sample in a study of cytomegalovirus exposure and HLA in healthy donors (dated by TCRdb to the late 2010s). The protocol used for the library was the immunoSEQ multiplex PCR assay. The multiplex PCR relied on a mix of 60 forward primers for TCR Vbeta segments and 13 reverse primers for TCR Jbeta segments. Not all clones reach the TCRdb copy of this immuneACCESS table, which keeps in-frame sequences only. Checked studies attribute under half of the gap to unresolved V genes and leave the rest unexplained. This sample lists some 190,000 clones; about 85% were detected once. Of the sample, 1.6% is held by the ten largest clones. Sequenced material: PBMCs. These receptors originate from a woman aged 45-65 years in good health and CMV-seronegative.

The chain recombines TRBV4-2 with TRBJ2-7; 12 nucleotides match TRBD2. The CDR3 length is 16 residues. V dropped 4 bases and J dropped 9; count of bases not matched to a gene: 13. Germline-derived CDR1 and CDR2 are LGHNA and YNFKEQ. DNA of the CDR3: TGTGCCAGCAGCCCCAAAAACCCGGGACTAGCGGGCGGGCAGTACTTC. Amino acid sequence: CASSPKNPGLAGGQYF.

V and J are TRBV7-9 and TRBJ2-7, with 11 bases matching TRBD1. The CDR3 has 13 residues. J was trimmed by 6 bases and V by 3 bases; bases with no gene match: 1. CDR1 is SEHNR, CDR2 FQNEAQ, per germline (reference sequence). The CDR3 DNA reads TGTGCCAGCAGCTTTGGGACAGGGGGCGAGCAGTACTTC. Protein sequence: CASSFGTGGEQYF.

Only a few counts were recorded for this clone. In nucleotides, the CDR3 is TGTGCCAGCTCCCTAGAGGGACAGCACAATCAGCCCCAGCATTTT. Protein sequence: CASSLEGQHNQPQHF. This sequence joins TRBV27 and TRBJ1-5; TRBD1 aligns across 7 bases. Germline V gene lookup returns CDR1 MNHEY and CDR2 SMNVEV (reference sequence). V shed 8 bases and J 3 bases; nucleotides not matched to a gene: 10. This CDR3 has 15 residues.

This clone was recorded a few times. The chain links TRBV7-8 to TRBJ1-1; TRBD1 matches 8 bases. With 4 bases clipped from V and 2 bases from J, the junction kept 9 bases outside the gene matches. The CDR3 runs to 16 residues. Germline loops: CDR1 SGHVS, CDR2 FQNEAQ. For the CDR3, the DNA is TGTGCCAGCAGCTCGGCGGTGGGACAGGCAAACACTGAAGCTTTCTTT. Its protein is CASSSAVGQANTEAFF.

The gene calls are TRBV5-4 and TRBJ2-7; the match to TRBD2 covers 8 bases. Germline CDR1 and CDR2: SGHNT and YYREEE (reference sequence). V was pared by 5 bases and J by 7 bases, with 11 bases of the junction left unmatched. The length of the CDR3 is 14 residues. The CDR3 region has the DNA TGTGCCAGCAGGGACCCCGGGACTAGTTATGAGCAGTACTTC. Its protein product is CASRDPGTSYEQYF.

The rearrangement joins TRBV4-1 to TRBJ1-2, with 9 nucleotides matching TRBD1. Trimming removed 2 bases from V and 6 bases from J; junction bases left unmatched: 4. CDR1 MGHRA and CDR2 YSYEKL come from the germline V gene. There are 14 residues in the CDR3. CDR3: CASSQPRDRDGYTF. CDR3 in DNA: TGCGCCAGCAGCCAACCCCGGGACAGGGATGGCTACACCTTC.

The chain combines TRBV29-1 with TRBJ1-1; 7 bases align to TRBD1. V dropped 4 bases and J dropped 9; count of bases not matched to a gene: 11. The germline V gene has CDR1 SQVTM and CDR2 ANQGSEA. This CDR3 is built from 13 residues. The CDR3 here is CSVVEPGTDKAFF. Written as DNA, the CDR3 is TGCAGCGTTGTCGAACCCGGGACAGACAAAGCTTTCTTT.

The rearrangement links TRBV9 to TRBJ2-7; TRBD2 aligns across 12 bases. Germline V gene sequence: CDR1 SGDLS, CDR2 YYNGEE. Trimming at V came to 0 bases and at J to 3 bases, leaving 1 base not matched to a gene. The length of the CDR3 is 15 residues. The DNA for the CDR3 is TGTGCCAGCAGCGTAGGGACTAGCGGGATCTACGAGCAGTACTTC. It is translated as CASSVGTSGIYEQYF.

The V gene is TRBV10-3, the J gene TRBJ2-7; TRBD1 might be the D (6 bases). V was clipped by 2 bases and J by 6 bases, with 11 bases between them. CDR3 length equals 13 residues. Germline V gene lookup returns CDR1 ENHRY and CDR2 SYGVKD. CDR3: CAISEGFRGEQYF. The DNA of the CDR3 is TGTGCCATCAGTGAGGGGTTCAGGGGCGAGCAGTACTTC.

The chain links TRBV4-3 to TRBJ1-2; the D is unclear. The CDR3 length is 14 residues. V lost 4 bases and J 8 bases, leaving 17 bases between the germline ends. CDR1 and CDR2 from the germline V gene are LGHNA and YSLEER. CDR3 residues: CASSPGPPIRGYTF. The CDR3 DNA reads TGCGCCAGCAGCCCTGGGCCCCCGATTCGGGGCTACACCTTC.

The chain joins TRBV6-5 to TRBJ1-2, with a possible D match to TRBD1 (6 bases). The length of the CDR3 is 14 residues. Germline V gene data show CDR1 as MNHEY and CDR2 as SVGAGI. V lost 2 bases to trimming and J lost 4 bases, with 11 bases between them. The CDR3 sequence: CASSYGRGGYGYTF. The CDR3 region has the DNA TGTGCCAGCAGTTACGGGAGGGGGGGCTATGGCTACACCTTC.

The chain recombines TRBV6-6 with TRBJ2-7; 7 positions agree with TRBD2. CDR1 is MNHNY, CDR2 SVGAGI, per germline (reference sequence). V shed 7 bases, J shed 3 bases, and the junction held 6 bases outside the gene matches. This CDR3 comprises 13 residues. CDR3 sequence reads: CASNQLAFYEQYF. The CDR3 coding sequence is TGTGCCAGCAACCAACTAGCGTTCTACGAGCAGTACTTC.

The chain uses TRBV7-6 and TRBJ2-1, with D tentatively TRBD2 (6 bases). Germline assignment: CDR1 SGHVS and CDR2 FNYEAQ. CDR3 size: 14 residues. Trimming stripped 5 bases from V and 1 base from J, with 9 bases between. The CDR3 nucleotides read TGTGCCAGCAGCCGCCGGGAGTCCTACAATGAGCAGTTCTTC. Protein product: CASSRRESYNEQFF.

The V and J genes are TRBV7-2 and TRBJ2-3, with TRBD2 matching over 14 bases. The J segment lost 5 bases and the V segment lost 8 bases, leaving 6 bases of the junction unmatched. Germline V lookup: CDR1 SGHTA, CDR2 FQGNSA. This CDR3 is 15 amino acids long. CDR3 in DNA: TGTGCCAGCGGTAGACTAGCGGGGGGGCAAGATACGCAGTATTTT. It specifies CASGRLAGGQDTQYF.

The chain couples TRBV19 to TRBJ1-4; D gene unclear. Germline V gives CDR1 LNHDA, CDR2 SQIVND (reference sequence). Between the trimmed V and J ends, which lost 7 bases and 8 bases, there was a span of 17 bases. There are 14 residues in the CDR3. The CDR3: CASTFTAGGEKLFF. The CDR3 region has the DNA TGTGCCAGTACCTTCACGGCAGGTGGAGAAAAACTGTTTTTT.

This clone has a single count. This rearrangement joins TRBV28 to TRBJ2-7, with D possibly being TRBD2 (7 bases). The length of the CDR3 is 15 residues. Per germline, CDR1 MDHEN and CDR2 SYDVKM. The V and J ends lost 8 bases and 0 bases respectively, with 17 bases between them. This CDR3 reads CASLTRGLASYEQYF. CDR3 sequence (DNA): TGTGCCAGCCTGACGCGGGGGCTCGCCTCCTACGAGCAGTACTTC.

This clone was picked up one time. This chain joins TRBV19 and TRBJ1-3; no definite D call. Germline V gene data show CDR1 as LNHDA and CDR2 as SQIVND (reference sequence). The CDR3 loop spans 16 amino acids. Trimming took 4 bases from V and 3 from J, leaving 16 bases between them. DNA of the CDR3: TGTGCCAGTAGTACGAGGGCGGTCGCCGGTGGAAACACCATATATTTT. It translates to CASSTRAVAGGNTIYF.

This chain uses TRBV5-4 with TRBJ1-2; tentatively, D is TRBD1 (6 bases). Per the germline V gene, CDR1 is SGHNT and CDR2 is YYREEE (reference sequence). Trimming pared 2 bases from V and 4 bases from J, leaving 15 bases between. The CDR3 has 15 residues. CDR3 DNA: TGTGCCAGCAGCTTCTTTTCCCCAGGGGTCTATGGCTACACCTTC. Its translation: CASSFFSPGVYGYTF.

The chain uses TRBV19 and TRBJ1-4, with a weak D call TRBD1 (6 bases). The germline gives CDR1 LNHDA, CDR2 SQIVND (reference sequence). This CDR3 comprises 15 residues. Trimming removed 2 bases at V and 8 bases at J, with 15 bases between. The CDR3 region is CASSIMGTREEKLFF. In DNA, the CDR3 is TGTGCCAGTAGTATAATGGGGACACGGGAAGAAAAACTGTTTTTT.

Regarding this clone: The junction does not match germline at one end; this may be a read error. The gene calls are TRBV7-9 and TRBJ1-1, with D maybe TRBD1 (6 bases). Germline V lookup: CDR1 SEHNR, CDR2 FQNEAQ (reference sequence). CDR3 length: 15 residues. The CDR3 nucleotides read TGTTCCAGCAGCTTAATGGCAGGGGTAGGCACTGAAGCTTTCTTT. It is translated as CSSSLMAGVGTEAFF.

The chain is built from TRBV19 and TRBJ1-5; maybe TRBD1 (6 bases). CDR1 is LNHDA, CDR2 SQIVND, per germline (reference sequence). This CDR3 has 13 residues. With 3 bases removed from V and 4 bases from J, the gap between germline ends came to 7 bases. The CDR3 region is CASSIGQNQPQHF. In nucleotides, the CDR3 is TGTGCCAGTAGTATCGGACAGAATCAGCCCCAGCATTTT.

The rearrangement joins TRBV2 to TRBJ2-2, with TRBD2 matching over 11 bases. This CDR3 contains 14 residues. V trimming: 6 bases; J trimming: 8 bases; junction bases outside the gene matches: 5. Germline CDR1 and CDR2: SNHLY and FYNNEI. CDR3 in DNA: TGTGCCAGCAGAAAGGGACTAGCGGCGGGGGAGCTGTTTTTT. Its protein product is CASRKGLAAGELFF.

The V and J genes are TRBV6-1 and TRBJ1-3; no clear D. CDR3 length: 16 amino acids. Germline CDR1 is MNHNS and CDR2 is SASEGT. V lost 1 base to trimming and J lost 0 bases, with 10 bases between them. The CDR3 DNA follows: TGTGCCAGCAGTGAAGTCTTGCGCATCTCTGGAAACACCATATATTTT. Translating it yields CASSEVLRISGNTIYF.